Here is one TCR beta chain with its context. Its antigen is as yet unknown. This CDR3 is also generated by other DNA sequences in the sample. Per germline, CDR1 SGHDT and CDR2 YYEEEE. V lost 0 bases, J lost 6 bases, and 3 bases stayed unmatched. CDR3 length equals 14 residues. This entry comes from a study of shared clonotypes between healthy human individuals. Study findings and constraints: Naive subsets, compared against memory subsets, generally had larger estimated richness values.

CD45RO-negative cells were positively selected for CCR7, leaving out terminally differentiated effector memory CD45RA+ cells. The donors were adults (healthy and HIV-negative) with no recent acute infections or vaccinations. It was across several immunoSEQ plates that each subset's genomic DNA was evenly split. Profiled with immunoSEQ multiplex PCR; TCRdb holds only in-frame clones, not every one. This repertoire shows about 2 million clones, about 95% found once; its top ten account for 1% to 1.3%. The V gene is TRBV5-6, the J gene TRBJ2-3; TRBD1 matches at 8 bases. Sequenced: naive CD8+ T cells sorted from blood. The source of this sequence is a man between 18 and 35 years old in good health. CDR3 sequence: CASSLVQGADTQYF. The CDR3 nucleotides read TGTGCCAGCAGCTTGGTTCAGGGGGCTGATACGCAGTATTTT.